This T cell receptor (beta chain) was captured by sequencing in a study of early T cells in non-severe SARS-CoV-2 infection. Study background: Sequencing was performed on bulk RNA from unsorted whole blood, leaving chains unpaired. Study-wide points: Lookups in VDJdb leaned toward anti-spike CD8 responses and missed private and CD4 specificities.

Trimming stripped 4 bases from V and 2 bases from J, with 6 bases between. Germline-derived CDR1 and CDR2 are MNHEY and SMNVEV (reference sequence). The CDR3 is made up of 13 amino acids. This clonotype is large by share. No antigen is known for it. Unique molecular identifiers were added to individual cDNA molecules. From the 5' RACE reads, TCRdb called clonotypes with MiXCR, one entry per CDR3 protein. Of approximately 26,000 distinct CDR3 sequences in the sample, 4.4% were seen once. This chain joins TRBV27 and TRBJ1-5; no definite D call. The source material was whole blood. This clonotype was obtained from an adult who was a healthcare worker with PCR-confirmed SARS-CoV-2 infection or an uninfected control (not recorded which). CDR3 in amino acids: CASSWSGNQPQHF. As DNA, the CDR3 is TGTGCCAGCAGTTGGTCGGGCAATCAGCCCCAGCATTTT.